Below are 32 T cell receptor beta chains sequenced from a single sample in a study of cytomegalovirus exposure and HLA in healthy donors. PCR involved 60 Vbeta and 13 Jbeta primers. Sequencing was performed with immunoSEQ multiplex PCR; in TCRdb, only in-frame clones are kept and a portion is missing. The sample has about 120,000 clones; over 75% are singletons. The specimen was PBMCs. The receptors shown here come from a man aged 18 to 29 in good health and CMV-seropositive.

This clone has just a few counts. This rearrangement joins TRBV29-1 to TRBJ2-3; D is perhaps TRBD2 (6 bases). With 7 bases removed from V and 1 base from J, the gap between germline ends came to 15 bases. This CDR3 spans 14 amino acids. Germline CDR1 and CDR2: SQVTM and ANQGSEA. Written as DNA, the CDR3 is TGCAGCGGCGCCCGCGGGACTGGCACAGATACGCAGTATTTT. This codes for CSGARGTGTDTQYF.

This sequence joins TRBV29-1 and TRBJ2-1, with TRBD2 as a possible D gene (6 bases). Germline loops: CDR1 SQVTM, CDR2 ANQGSEA. With 4 bases removed from V and 2 bases from J, the gap between germline ends came to 12 bases. CDR3 length equals 14 residues. The CDR3 loop is CSVAPAGPYNEQFF. The CDR3 DNA follows: TGCAGCGTTGCTCCGGCGGGACCCTACAATGAGCAGTTCTTC.

This chain uses TRBV28 with TRBJ1-2; 7 bases are shared with TRBD1. This CDR3 region has 14 residues. Germline assignment: CDR1 MDHEN and CDR2 SYDVKM. Trimming at V came to 10 bases and at J to 4 bases, leaving 12 bases not matched to a gene. In DNA, the CDR3 is TGTGCCACCGCCTTAAACAGGGGAAGCTATGGCTACACCTTC. Its protein product is CATALNRGSYGYTF.

The count of this clone is one. The rearrangement joins TRBV4-1 to TRBJ2-7, with 11 bases identical to TRBD2. This CDR3 has 17 amino acids. After removal of 1 base from V and 2 bases from J, the junction contained 7 bases not matched to a gene. The germline V gene encodes CDR1 MGHRA and CDR2 YSYEKL. The DNA of the CDR3 is TGCGCCAGCAGCCAAGGTCGGGTACTAGCGGGAGCCTACGAGCAGTACTTC. This gives the protein CASSQGRVLAGAYEQYF.

The chain couples TRBV10-3 to TRBJ2-3; 9 bases are shared with TRBD2. The ends lost 3 bases at V and 4 bases at J; junction bases unmatched: 8. Germline V gives CDR1 ENHRY, CDR2 SYGVKD. The CDR3 sequence is 16 residues long. CDR3 amino acids: CAISEGWRGGSDTQYF. CDR3 DNA: TGTGCCATCAGTGAAGGGTGGCGGGGGGGCTCAGATACGCAGTATTTT.

The chain links TRBV2 to TRBJ1-6; D remains ambiguous. This CDR3 has 12 amino acids. CDR1 and CDR2 (germline): SNHLY, FYNNEI. Trimming shortened V by 7 bases and J by 10 bases, and 11 bases separated the two germline ends. The CDR3 DNA sequence: TGTGCCAGCAAAGAGGGTGGATCACCCCTCCACTTT. It codes for CASKEGGSPLHF.

The J gene is TRBJ2-7, the V gene TRBV29-1; 15 bases are shared with TRBD2. This CDR3 spans 14 amino acids. CDR1 and CDR2 (germline): SQVTM, ANQGSEA. With 7 bases clipped from V and 7 bases from J, the junction kept 8 bases outside the gene matches. The CDR3 protein is CSAGLAGGPREQYF. The CDR3 DNA reads as TGCAGCGCAGGACTAGCGGGAGGGCCCCGGGAGCAGTACTTC.

A single count supports this clone. V gene TRBV6-1 combines with J gene TRBJ2-5, with D perhaps matching TRBD1 (5 bases). The CDR3 contains 14 residues. The V end lost 1 base, the J end lost 0 bases, and 6 bases lay between the germline ends. Germline CDR1 is MNHNS and CDR2 is SASEGT. The CDR3 DNA reads as TGTGCCAGCAGTGAAGGACAGCACCAAGAGACCCAGTACTTC. Residues: CASSEGQHQETQYF.

The chain carries TRBV27 and TRBJ2-4; D is possibly TRBD2 (8 bases). The CDR3 extends over 16 amino acids. The V end lost 5 bases, the J end lost 1 base, and 15 bases lay between the germline ends. Per the germline V gene, CDR1 is MNHEY and CDR2 is SMNVEV (reference sequence). CDR3 sequence (DNA): TGTGCCAGCAGTCCGACAGGGACTAGGGCCAAAAACATTCAGTACTTC. This encodes CASSPTGTRAKNIQYF.

The chain links TRBV27 to TRBJ1-1; a possible D gene is TRBD1 (5 bases). The CDR3 loop spans 16 amino acids. Germline V gene sequence: CDR1 MNHEY, CDR2 SMNVEV (reference sequence). Trimming shortened V by 4 bases and J by 4 bases, and 19 bases separated the two germline ends. CDR3 residues: CASSSPRLGPGTEAFF. The CDR3 DNA reads TGTGCCAGCAGTTCCCCCCGTCTGGGGCCGGGCACTGAAGCTTTCTTT.

Only a few counts were recorded for this clone. The rearrangement uses TRBV7-9 and TRBJ2-1, with 7 nucleotides matching TRBD1. CDR3 size: 14 residues. V was clipped by 1 base and J by 6 bases; unmatched bases: 3. Germline CDR1 reads SEHNR; CDR2 reads FQNEAQ (reference sequence). The CDR3 is CASSLGQGFNEQFF. CDR3 sequence (DNA): TGTGCCAGCAGCTTAGGACAGGGATTCAATGAGCAGTTCTTC.

This clone is a singleton in its sample. The chain employs TRBV10-2 and TRBJ1-1; 8 bases line up with TRBD1. J was trimmed by 12 bases and V by 6 bases; bases with no gene match: 6. In germline, CDR1 is WSHSY, CDR2 SAAADI. The CDR3 loop spans 11 amino acids. The CDR3 reads CASREDRDSFF. The CDR3 DNA follows: TGCGCCAGCAGAGAGGACAGGGATTCTTTCTTT.

This chain links TRBV30 with TRBJ2-3; perhaps TRBD2 as D (7 bases). The germline gives CDR1 GTSNPN, CDR2 SVGIG (reference sequence). Trimming cost V 1 base and J 5 bases, with 16 bases left between them. CDR3 size: 15 residues. The CDR3 reads CAWSARRGDKDTQYF. The CDR3 region has the DNA TGTGCCTGGAGTGCACGACGGGGGGACAAAGATACGCAGTATTTT.

The V gene is TRBV19, the J gene TRBJ1-2; 8 bases align to TRBD1. Germline lookup yields CDR1 LNHDA and CDR2 SQIVND (reference sequence). After removal of 1 base from V and 4 bases from J, the junction contained 5 bases not matched to a gene. This CDR3 spans 15 amino acids. The CDR3 is CASSIGPGGAYGYTF. DNA of the CDR3: TGTGCCAGTAGTATAGGACCAGGGGGCGCCTATGGCTACACCTTC.

The V and J genes are TRBV30 and TRBJ1-6, with TRBD1 as a possible D gene (6 bases). CDR3 length: 15 amino acids. CDR1 is GTSNPN and CDR2 is SVGIG in the germline V gene (reference sequence). Trimming stripped 0 bases from V and 7 bases from J, with 13 bases between. In nucleotides, the CDR3 is TGTGCCTGGAGTGTAAGGGGGTTCGTAAATTCACCCCTCCACTTT. Its translation is CAWSVRGFVNSPLHF.

This chain links TRBV10-1 with TRBJ1-2, with 9 bases identical to TRBD1. V lost 3 bases to trimming and J lost 9 bases; unmatched junction nucleotides: 5. The CDR3 totals 13 residues. Germline V gene data show CDR1 as WNHNN and CDR2 as SYGVQD (reference sequence). The CDR3, as DNA: TGCGCCAGCAGTGAAAACAGGGGGCTGTGCTACACCTTC. This codes for CASSENRGLCYTF.

This chain uses TRBV7-6 with TRBJ1-5, with a possible D match to TRBD1 (6 bases). Trimming took off 2 bases at V and 6 bases at J, with 8 bases between the two ends. Germline loops: CDR1 SGHVS, CDR2 FNYEAQ. The CDR3 totals 13 residues. The CDR3 spells CASSLTGLQPQHF. CDR3 in DNA: TGTGCCAGCAGCTTAACAGGGCTTCAGCCCCAGCATTTT.

This clone appeared once. The identical CDR3 is also encoded by other nucleotide sequences in the sample. The rearrangement uses TRBV27 and TRBJ1-1; no definite D call. V lost 3 bases and J lost 8, with 10 bases in between. The CDR3 has 12 amino acids. Germline V gives CDR1 MNHEY, CDR2 SMNVEV (reference sequence). In nucleotides, the CDR3 is TGTGCCAGCAGTTTCGGAGGGTCAGAAGCTTTCTTT. Translation: CASSFGGSEAFF.

This clone was recorded a few times. CDR3 sequence: CASSGLDQETQYF. DNA of the CDR3: TGTGCCAGCAGTGGACTGGACCAAGAGACCCAGTACTTC. The gene calls are TRBV28 and TRBJ2-5; the D gene is possibly TRBD2 (5 bases). With 5 bases removed from V and 0 bases from J, the gap between germline ends came to 7 bases. The CDR3 length is 13 residues. CDR1 is MDHEN, CDR2 SYDVKM, per germline. The variable domain in full, completed from reference TRBV28 and TRBJ2-5, reads DVKVTQSSRYLVKRTGEKVFLECVQDMDHENMFWYRQDPGLGLRLIYFSYDVKMKEKGDIPEGYSVSREKKERFSLILESASTNQTSMYLCASSGLDQETQYFGPGTRLLVL.

The chain recombines TRBV7-9 with TRBJ2-5; no clear D gene. Gene TRBJ2-7 matches the end of the DNA better, so the J call may be wrong. This CDR3 has 12 amino acids. Germline V gene lookup returns CDR1 SEHNR and CDR2 FQNEAQ (reference sequence). The chain's CDR3 is CASSSSHYEQYF. CDR3 coding DNA: TGTGCCAGCAGCTCCTCTCACTACGAGCAGTACTTC.

This chain's CDR3 is CASTPESGPNEQFF. The CDR3 DNA follows: TGCGCCAGCACCCCCGAGTCAGGGCCCAATGAGCAGTTCTTC. J is TRBJ2-1 and V is TRBV5-1, with a weak D call TRBD1 (5 bases). The ends were cut back, 6 bases at V and 6 bases at J, with 16 bases in the middle. CDR1 is SGHRS, CDR2 YFSETQ, per germline. The CDR3 runs 14 residues.

J is TRBJ2-3 and V is TRBV10-3; D might be TRBD1 (6 bases). V was clipped by 7 bases and J by 4 bases, with 18 bases between them. Germline values: CDR1 ENHRY, CDR2 SYGVKD. The CDR3 spans 15 residues. The CDR3 DNA follows: TGTGCCATCACCGAAGGGACAACTCAAGCAGATACGCAGTATTTT. It specifies CAITEGTTQADTQYF.

DNA of the CDR3: TGTGCCAGCAGCTTAACGGGAGACAGCACAGATACGCAGTATTTT. Its translation is CASSLTGDSTDTQYF. The chain has TRBV7-3 and TRBJ2-3; tentative D call: TRBD2 (5 bases). The CDR3 spans 15 residues. Between the trimmed V and J ends, which lost 0 bases and 0 bases, there was a span of 7 bases. Germline V lookup: CDR1 SGHTA, CDR2 FQGTGA. The variable domain in full, completed from reference TRBV7-3 and TRBJ2-3, reads GAGVSQTPSNKVTEKGKYVELRCDPISGHTALYWYRQSLGQGPEFLIYFQGTGAADDSGLPNDRFFAVRPEGSVSTLKIQRTERGDSAVYLCASSLTGDSTDTQYFGPGTRLTVL.

This clone occurred a few times. The genes are TRBV7-2 and TRBJ2-5; 7 bases fit TRBD1. Germline CDR1 and CDR2: SGHTA and FQGNSA. The CDR3 runs to 15 residues. Germline trimming cut 5 bases from V and 4 bases from J; bases unmatched to any gene: 10. The CDR3 bases are TGTGCCAGCAGCCCCGGGGACAGCCGATCAGAGACCCAGTACTTC. Translating it yields CASSPGDSRSETQYF.

In its sample, this clone was seen once. The chain links TRBV4-1 to TRBJ2-7, with 9 bases lining up with TRBD2. The CDR3 consists of 17 residues. J lost 3 bases, V lost 7 bases, and 16 bases had no gene match. Germline V gene lookup returns CDR1 MGHRA and CDR2 YSYEKL. The CDR3 DNA reads TGCGCCAGCAACCCTTCGCTCGGGACTAGCAGCGACTACGAGCAGTACTTC. This encodes CASNPSLGTSSDYEQYF.

This clone was observed a handful of times. The chain has TRBV29-1 and TRBJ1-2; TRBD1 matches at 7 bases. The J segment lost 5 bases and the V segment lost 5 bases, leaving 17 bases of the junction unmatched. The CDR3 runs to 16 residues. Looked up from germline, CDR1 is SQVTM and CDR2 is ANQGSEA. CDR3 coding DNA: TGCAGCGTTCCTAGCCTAGGGGACAGAGGGTCGTATGGCTACACCTTC. Translation: CSVPSLGDRGSYGYTF.

The chain joins TRBV30 to TRBJ2-1; perhaps TRBD1 as D (6 bases). Germline lookup yields CDR1 GTSNPN and CDR2 SVGIG (reference sequence). CDR3 length equals 15 residues. Trimming left V 5 bases short and J 9 bases short, with 23 bases between. CDR3 in DNA: TGTGCCTGGGCCTTAGGGCCAGTCATGGGGGCTGAGCAGTTCTTC. Its protein product is CAWALGPVMGAEQFF.

This clone has only one observation. CDR3 loop: CASSVAGASYEQYF. The CDR3 nucleotides are TGTGCCAGCAGCGTAGCAGGGGCCTCCTACGAGCAGTACTTC. The chain combines TRBV9 with TRBJ2-7, with D perhaps matching TRBD1 (6 bases). The germline V gene encodes CDR1 SGDLS and CDR2 YYNGEE. This CDR3 spans 14 amino acids. V lost 0 bases and J lost 0, with 7 bases in between.

As regards this clone: Its ends do not fully match the called genes, so a read error is possible. This chain connects TRBV7-9 to TRBJ2-7, with 7 bases that match TRBD1. The V gene's germline CDR1 is SEHNR and CDR2 FQNEAQ (reference sequence). CDR3 length: 13 amino acids. In nucleotides, the CDR3 is TGTTCCAGCAGCGCGACAGGGTTGTACGAGCAGTACTTC. This translates into CSSSATGLYEQYF.

The chain combines TRBV30 with TRBJ2-3; no reliable D call. The germline V and J ends were trimmed by 0 bases and 5 bases, with 9 bases remaining between them. Per germline, CDR1 GTSNPN and CDR2 SVGIG (reference sequence). The CDR3 is 13 amino acids. This chain's CDR3 is CAWSVQSGDTQYF. CDR3 in DNA: TGTGCCTGGAGTGTACAAAGTGGAGATACGCAGTATTTT. Using reference TRBV30 and TRBJ2-3 for the parts outside the CDR3, the full variable domain is SQTIHQWPATLVQPVGSPLSLECTVEGTSNPNLYWYRQAAGRGLQLLFYSVGIGQISSEVPQNLSASRPQDRQFILSSKKLLLSDSGFYLCAWSVQSGDTQYFGPGTRLTVL.

This clone appeared a single time. The genes are TRBV5-1 and TRBJ2-2, with 9 bases lining up with TRBD1. Germline V gene data show CDR1 as SGHRS and CDR2 as YFSETQ. Trimming removed 6 bases from V and 7 bases from J; junction bases left unmatched: 7. The CDR3 has 14 amino acids. CDR3 sequence: CASTGQGLVGELFF. CDR3 nucleotide sequence: TGCGCCAGCACCGGACAGGGGTTAGTCGGGGAGCTGTTTTTT.

The chain employs TRBV27 and TRBJ1-2, with a possible D match to TRBD1 (6 bases). V lost 0 bases to trimming and J lost 8 bases, with 22 bases between them. The length of the CDR3 is 17 residues. Germline CDR1 MNHEY, CDR2 SMNVEV (reference sequence). CDR3 sequence (DNA): TGTGCCAGCAGTTTATCCCCCCCATCCGGGACAAGGGAAGGCTACACCTTC. Its protein is CASSLSPPSGTREGYTF.